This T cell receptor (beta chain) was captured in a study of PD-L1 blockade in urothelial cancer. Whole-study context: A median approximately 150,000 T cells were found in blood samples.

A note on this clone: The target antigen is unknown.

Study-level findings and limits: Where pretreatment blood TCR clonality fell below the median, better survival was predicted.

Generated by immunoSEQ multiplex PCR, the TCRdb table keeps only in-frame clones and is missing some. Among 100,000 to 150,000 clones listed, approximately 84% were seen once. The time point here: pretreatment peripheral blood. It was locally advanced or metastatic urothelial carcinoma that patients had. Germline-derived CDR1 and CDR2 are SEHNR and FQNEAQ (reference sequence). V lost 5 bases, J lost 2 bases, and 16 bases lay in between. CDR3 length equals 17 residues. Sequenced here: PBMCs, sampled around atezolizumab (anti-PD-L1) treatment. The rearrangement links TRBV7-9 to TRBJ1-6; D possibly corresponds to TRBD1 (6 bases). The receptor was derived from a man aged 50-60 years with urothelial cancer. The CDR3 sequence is CASSGSGGGTYNSPLHF. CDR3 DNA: TGTGCCAGCAGCGGGTCCGGGGGGGGCACCTATAATTCACCCCTCCACTTT.